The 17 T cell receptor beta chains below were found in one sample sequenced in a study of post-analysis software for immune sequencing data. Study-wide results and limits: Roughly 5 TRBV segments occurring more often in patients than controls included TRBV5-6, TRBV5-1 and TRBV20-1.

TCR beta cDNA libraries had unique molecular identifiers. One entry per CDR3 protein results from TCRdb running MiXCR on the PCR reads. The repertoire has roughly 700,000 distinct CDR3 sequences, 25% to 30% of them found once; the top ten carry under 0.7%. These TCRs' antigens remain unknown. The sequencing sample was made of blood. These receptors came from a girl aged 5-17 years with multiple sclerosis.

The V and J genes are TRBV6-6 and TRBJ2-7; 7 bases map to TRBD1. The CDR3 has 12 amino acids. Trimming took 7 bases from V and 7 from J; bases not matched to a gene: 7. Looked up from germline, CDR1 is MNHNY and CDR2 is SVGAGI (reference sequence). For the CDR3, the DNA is TGTGCCAGCAAACCAGGGGGTCGGGAGCAGTACTTC. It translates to CASKPGGREQYF.

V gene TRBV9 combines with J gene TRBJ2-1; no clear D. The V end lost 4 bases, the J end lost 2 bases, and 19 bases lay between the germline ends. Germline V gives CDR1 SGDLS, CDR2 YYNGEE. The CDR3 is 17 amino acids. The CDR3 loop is CASSPRSIAAPYNEQFF. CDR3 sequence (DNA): TGTGCCAGCAGCCCCCGGTCGATTGCGGCTCCCTACAATGAGCAGTTCTTC.

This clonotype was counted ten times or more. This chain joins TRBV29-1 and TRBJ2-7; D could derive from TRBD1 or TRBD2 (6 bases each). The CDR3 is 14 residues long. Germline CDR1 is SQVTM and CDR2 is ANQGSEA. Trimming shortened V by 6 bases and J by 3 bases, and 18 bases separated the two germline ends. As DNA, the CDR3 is TGCAGCGTGGTCTCGGTAGGGGGAGGCTACGAGCAGTACTTC. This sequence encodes CSVVSVGGGYEQYF.

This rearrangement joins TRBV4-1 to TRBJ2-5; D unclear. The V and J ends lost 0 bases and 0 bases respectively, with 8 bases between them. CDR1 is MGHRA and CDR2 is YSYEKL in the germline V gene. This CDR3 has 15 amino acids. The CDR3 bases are TGCGCCAGCAGCCAAGAAACGTTAGACCAAGAGACCCAGTACTTC. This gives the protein CASSQETLDQETQYF.

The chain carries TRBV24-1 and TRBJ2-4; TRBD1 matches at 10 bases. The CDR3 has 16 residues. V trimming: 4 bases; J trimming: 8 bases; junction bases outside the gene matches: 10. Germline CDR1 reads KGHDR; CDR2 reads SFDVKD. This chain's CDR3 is CATSEPTGGLGDIQYF. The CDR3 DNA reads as TGTGCCACCAGTGAACCGACAGGGGGCTTGGGAGACATTCAGTACTTC.

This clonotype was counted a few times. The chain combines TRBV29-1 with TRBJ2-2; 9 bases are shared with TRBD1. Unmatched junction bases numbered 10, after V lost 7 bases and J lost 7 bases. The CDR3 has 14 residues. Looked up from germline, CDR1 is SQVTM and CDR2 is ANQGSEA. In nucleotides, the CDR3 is TGCAGCGCCGGCACAGGGGGCGATGGCGGGGAGCTGTTTTTT. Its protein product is CSAGTGGDGGELFF.

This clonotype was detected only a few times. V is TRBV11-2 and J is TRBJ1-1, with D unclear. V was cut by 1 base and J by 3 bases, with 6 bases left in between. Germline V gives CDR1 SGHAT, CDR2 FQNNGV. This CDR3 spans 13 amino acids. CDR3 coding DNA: TGTGCCAGCAGCTTAGTCCAGGACACTGAAGCTTTCTTT. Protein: CASSLVQDTEAFF.

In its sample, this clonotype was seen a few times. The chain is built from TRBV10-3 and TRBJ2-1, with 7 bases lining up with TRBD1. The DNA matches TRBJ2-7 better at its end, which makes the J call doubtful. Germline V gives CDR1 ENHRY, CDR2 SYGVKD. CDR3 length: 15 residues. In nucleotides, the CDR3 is TGTGCCATCAGTGGCCCCGACAGGGCCTACAATGAGCAGTACTTC. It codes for CAISGPDRAYNEQYF.

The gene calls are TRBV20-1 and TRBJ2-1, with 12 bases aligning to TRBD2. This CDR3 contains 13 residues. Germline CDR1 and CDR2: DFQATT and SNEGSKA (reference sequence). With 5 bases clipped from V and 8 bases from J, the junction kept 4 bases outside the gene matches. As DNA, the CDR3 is TGCAGTGCTGCTAGCGGGGGGGCCTATGAGCAGTTCTTC. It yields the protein CSAASGGAYEQFF.

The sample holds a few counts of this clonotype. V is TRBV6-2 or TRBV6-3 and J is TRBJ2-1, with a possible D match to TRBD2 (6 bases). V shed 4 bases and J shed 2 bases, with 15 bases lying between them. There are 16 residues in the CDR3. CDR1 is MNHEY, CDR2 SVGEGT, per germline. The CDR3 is CASSFPGASAYNEQFF. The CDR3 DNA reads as TGTGCCAGCAGTTTCCCGGGAGCGTCGGCCTACAATGAGCAGTTCTTC.

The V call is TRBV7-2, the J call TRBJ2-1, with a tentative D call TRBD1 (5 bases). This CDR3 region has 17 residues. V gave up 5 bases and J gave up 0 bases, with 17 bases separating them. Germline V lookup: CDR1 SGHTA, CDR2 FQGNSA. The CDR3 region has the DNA TGTGCCAGCAGCCCCCGACAGTTACCAAGCTCCTACAATGAGCAGTTCTTC. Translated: CASSPRQLPSSYNEQFF. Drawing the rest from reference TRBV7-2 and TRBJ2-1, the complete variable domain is GAGVSQSPSNKVTEKGKDVELRCDPISGHTALYWYRQSLGQGLEFLIYFQGNSAPDKSGLPSDRFSAERTGGSVSTLTIQRTQQEDSAVYLCASSPRQLPSSYNEQFFGPGTRLTVL.

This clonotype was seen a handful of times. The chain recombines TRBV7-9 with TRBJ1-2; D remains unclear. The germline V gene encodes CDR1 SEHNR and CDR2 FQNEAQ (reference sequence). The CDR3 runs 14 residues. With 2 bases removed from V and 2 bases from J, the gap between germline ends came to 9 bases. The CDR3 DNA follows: TGTGCCAGCAGCTTAATTAACACGAACTATGGCTACACCTTC. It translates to CASSLINTNYGYTF.

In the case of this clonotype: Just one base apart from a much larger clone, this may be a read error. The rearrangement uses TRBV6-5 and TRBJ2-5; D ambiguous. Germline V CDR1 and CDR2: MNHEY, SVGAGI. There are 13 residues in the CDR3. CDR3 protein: CASSYTLKEAQYF. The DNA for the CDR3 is TGTGCCAGCAGTTACACCCTTAAAGAGGCCCAGTACTTC.

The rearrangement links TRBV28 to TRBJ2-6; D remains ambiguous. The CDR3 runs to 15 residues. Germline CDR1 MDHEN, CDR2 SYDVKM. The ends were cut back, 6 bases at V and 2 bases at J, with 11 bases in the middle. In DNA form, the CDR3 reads TGTGCCAGCAGCCCCACAACACCTGGGGCCAACGTCCTGACTTTC. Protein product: CASSPTTPGANVLTF.

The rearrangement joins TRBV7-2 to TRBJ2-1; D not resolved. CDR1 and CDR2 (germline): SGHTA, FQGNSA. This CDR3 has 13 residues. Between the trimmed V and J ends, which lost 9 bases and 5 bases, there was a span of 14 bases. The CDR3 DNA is TGTGCCAGTAGCCAGACTGGACACAATGAGCAGTTCTTC. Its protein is CASSQTGHNEQFF.

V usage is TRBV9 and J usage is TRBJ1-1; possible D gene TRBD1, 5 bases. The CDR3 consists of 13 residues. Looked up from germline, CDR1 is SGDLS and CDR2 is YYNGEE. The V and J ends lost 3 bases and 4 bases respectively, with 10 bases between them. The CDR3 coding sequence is TGTGCCAGCAGCGCCGTGGGGGGCACTGAAGCTTTCTTT. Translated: CASSAVGGTEAFF.

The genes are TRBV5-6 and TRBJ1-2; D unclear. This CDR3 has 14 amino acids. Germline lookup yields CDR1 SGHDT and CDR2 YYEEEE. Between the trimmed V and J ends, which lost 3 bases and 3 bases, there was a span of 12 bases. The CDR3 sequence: CASSSDRKDYGYTF. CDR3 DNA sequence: TGTGCCAGCAGCTCGGACCGAAAGGACTATGGCTACACCTTC.